The TCR beta chain under discussion was sequenced for a study of Graves' ophthalmopathy and Graves' hyperthyroidism (dated by TCRdb to the late 2010s). Some background on the complete study: Peripheral blood was collected at initial diagnosis, prior to any treatment. To tell Graves' ophthalmopathy apart from Graves' hyperthyroidism, and to predict which patients would progress to ophthalmopathy, the study relied on TCR beta repertoire signatures. In total, 135 blood samples were TCR-sequenced: fewer than 50 ophthalmopathy, roughly 80 hyperthyroidism and about 17 hyperthyroidism-to-ophthalmopathy patients. A discovery set of 100 patients (roughly 43 ophthalmopathy, some 58 stable hyperthyroidism) was enrolled to explore V-J signatures distinguishing ophthalmopathy from hyperthyroidism. The independent validation cohort included about 19 hyperthyroidism patients plus 17 patients who later progressed from hyperthyroidism to ophthalmopathy. In roughly six hyperthyroidism patients, the T-cell repertoires found in thyroid tissue were compared with those found in blood. Once sampling was done, hyperthyroidism patients were given methimazole at a starting dose of 30 mg daily, while ophthalmopathy patients were given high-dose intravenous methylprednisolone. What the work shows at the level of the full study, not this receptor alone: Among expanded thyroid clonotypes with frequency above 0.001, most also showed up in blood, which suggests that blood repertoires may reflect the thyroid immune response. In validation, the model predicted ophthalmopathy progression with about 70% sensitivity and around 72% specificity; 12 predicted patients were CT-confirmed with GO in a median of approximately 6.2 months. No statistical method was used to predetermine the sample size, and group allocation was not hidden from the investigators. Ophthalmopathy was separated from stable hyperthyroidism by the 13-signature model with around 88% sensitivity and around 81% specificity in cross-validation and with 80%/75% in the test set.

Ophthalmopathy patients were characterized by moderately to severely active disease, a Clinical Activity Score of at least 3, a NOSPECS grade of at least 4, and a disease duration under 3 months. Patients were excluded if they had other autoimmune diseases, uncontrolled infections, pregnancy or lactation. Diagnosis relied on clinical symptoms, serum thyroxine, TRAb, thyroid ultrasound and orbital computed tomography. Using Ficoll-Paque density gradient centrifugation, PBMCs were isolated from about 10 ml of fresh peripheral blood. Trizol reagent was used to extract the total RNA, and its quality was then checked on an Agilent 2100 Bioanalyzer. Of note for this clonotype: The target of this receptor is not known. Base qualities are missing; no much larger clone stands one base away.

Relative to germline, V is missing 4 bases and J is missing 5 bases, with 10 bases of the junction outside any gene match. The germline V gene encodes CDR1 SGDLS and CDR2 YYNGEE. The CDR3 sequence holds 16 residues, the cysteine and phenylalanine included. Of all the DNA, just the CDR3 is kept, 48 bases in frame from base 1. For repertoire sequencing, TCR beta CDR3 regions were amplified from RNA transcripts. HTBI primers and the Qiagen OneStep RT-PCR kit were used in a first-round RT-PCR, which was followed by a second-round multiplex PCR, size selection and purification. Sequencing of the libraries was carried out on an Illumina HiSeq2000 in paired-end mode with 100 bp reads. The original methods were these. SOAPnuke was used to process the reads, removing any read that contained adapters or uncalled bases, had a mean Phred below 15, or lacked an exact match to the constant primer or identifier. COPE v1.2.5 was used to merge the high-quality paired reads. Each unique nucleotide sequence was treated as a clonotype, and MiTCR v1.1 was used to align the clonotypes to the IMGT TRB V, D and J references. Only V-J combinations with frequency above 0.0001 were analysed, covering 99% to 99.2% of repertoires. For each V-J combination, a TCR clonal expansion and chaos score was defined as the ratio of F50 clonal expansion to chaos observed in the TCRdist matrix. Welch's t-statistics and random forest were used to reduce the features to about a dozen V-J combinations, which were then used as input to a naive Bayes classifier. The similarity between thyroid and blood repertoires was quantified using the Morisita-Horn index. TCRdb took the public reads, trimmed them with fastp at Q25, ran MiXCR for clone calling and kept in-frame beta chains. Rows are unified per CDR3 protein, each entry keeping the most common DNA and genes. Clone size and V and J calls follow TCRdb, not the original study. The sample has some 250,000 distinct CDR3 sequences on record, roughly 50% of them singletons. Jointly, the top ten make up less than 50% of the sample.

The sequenced sample consisted of peripheral blood. The source of this sequence is an adult man with Graves' ophthalmopathy. This sequence uses TRBV9 and TRBJ1-5; TRBD1 agrees with 9 junctional bases. The nucleotide sequence reads TGTGCCAGCAGCCAAGAGGGGGACAGGGTCTATCAGCCCCAGCATTTT. This encodes CASSQEGDRVYQPQHF.